Presented here are 23 T cell receptor beta chains from one specimen sequenced in a study of regulatory T cells in long-lasting Graves disease. Building the TCR beta libraries relied on iRepertoire HTBI primers, and CDR3 regions underwent Arm-PCR. TCRdb reanalysed the multiplex PCR reads using MiXCR and keeps one entry per CDR3 protein. In the table there are hundreds of thousands of distinct CDR3 sequences, roughly 15% of which are singletons. The sample's time point: newly diagnosed GD, antithyroid drugs for less than 3 months. RNA isolated from PBMCs was used to make the TCR library. These data also formed part of another study, on T cells in Graves' hyperthyroidism and ophthalmopathy.

The material sequenced was peripheral blood mononuclear cells (PBMCs), taken at new diagnosis, from a patient treated with antithyroid drugs. The receptors shown here come from a woman younger than 45 with Graves disease.

V usage is TRBV20-1 and J usage is TRBJ2-3, with 13 positions matching TRBD2. There are 16 residues in the CDR3. Trimming at V came to 2 bases and at J to 8 bases, leaving 10 bases not matched to a gene. Germline CDR1 and CDR2: DFQATT and SNEGSKA (reference sequence). The CDR3 loop is CSARPYGLAGVGTQYF. The CDR3 nucleotides read TGCAGTGCTAGACCCTACGGACTAGCGGGGGTGGGTACGCAGTATTTT.

As regards this clonotype: A single base separates this from a much larger clone, so it may be a read error. The rearrangement joins TRBV10-3 to TRBJ2-5, with D uncertain. This CDR3 region has 12 residues. The germline V gene has CDR1 ENHRY and CDR2 SYGVKD. CDR3 in amino acids: CAISFDGETQHF. CDR3 in DNA: TGTGCCATCAGCTTCGATGGAGAGACCCAGCACTTC.

This clonotype was observed at least ten times. This chain connects TRBV6-2 or TRBV6-3 to TRBJ1-3, with D maybe TRBD1 (6 bases). Germline-derived CDR1 and CDR2 are MNHEY and SVGEGT. The CDR3 covers 15 residues. V lost 4 bases to trimming and J lost 2 bases, with 12 bases between them. The CDR3, as DNA: TGTGCCAGCAGTTCATCCTGGGACACTGGAAACACCATATATTTT. The encoded protein is CASSSSWDTGNTIYF.

This clonotype was detected a few times. V gene TRBV20-1 combines with J gene TRBJ2-3; the match to TRBD1 covers 7 bases. The V segment lost 8 bases and the J segment 4 bases; nucleotides outside the gene matches: 9. CDR1 and CDR2 (germline): DFQATT, SNEGSKA (reference sequence). The CDR3 has 13 residues. The CDR3 loop is CSTTGRLSDTQYF. As DNA, the CDR3 is TGCAGTACGACAGGGAGATTATCAGATACGCAGTATTTT.

There are a few counts of this clonotype. The chain uses TRBV7-2 and TRBJ2-7; no reliable D call. Per germline, CDR1 SGHTA and CDR2 FQGNSA. This CDR3 region has 14 residues. Between the trimmed V and J ends, which lost 1 base and 3 bases, there was a span of 10 bases. The CDR3 region is CASSLVGEIYEQYF. The CDR3 coding sequence is TGTGCCAGCAGCTTAGTGGGCGAGATCTACGAGCAGTACTTC.

This clonotype was seen many times. The chain has TRBV7-9 and TRBJ2-1; D possibly corresponds to TRBD2 (6 bases). The CDR3 is 13 residues long. Germline CDR1 reads SEHNR; CDR2 reads FQNEAQ (reference sequence). V lost 0 bases, J lost 9 bases, and 9 bases lay in between. The CDR3 DNA reads TGTGCCAGCAGCTTAGCGGCGGGGATTGAGCAGTTCTTC. Amino acids: CASSLAAGIEQFF.

This clonotype has at least ten counts. The chain has TRBV28 and TRBJ1-2, with 8 bases fitting TRBD1. Germline assignment: CDR1 MDHEN and CDR2 SYDVKM. CDR3 length: 13 residues. The V segment lost 3 bases and the J segment 8 bases; nucleotides outside the gene matches: 5. The CDR3 protein is CASSFRSGGGYTF. CDR3 DNA: TGTGCCAGCAGTTTCCGGTCAGGGGGCGGCTACACCTTC.

This clonotype came up many times. The CDR3 sequence is CASSDESSSSGANVLTF. As DNA, the CDR3 is TGTGCCAGCAGTGACGAGAGTTCTAGCTCTGGGGCCAACGTCCTGACTTTC. The rearrangement uses TRBV2 and TRBJ2-6; no firm D call. Germline V gene lookup returns CDR1 SNHLY and CDR2 FYNNEI. V lost 3 bases, J lost 0 bases, and 12 bases lay in between. This CDR3 region has 17 residues.

In its sample, this clonotype was seen a few times. The genes are TRBV5-8 and TRBJ1-4; 10 bases are a match to TRBD1. The germline V gene encodes CDR1 SGHTS and CDR2 YDEGEE. V lost 3 bases, J lost 8 bases, and 7 bases stayed unmatched. This CDR3 comprises 15 residues. CDR3 residues: CASSYTGTGVEKLFF. The CDR3 nucleotides read TGTGCCAGCAGCTACACAGGGACAGGGGTGGAAAAACTGTTTTTT.

This clonotype occurred a few times. This rearrangement joins TRBV10-1 to TRBJ1-1; weak D call: TRBD1 (6 bases). This CDR3 contains 14 residues. From germline, CDR1 is WNHNN and CDR2 SYGVQD (reference sequence). Between the trimmed V and J ends, which lost 2 bases and 4 bases, there was a span of 11 bases. The CDR3 is CASSEPGQTTEAFF. In nucleotides, the CDR3 is TGCGCCAGCAGTGAGCCCGGACAGACCACTGAAGCTTTCTTT.

This clonotype was seen a handful of times. The V gene is TRBV20-1, the J gene TRBJ1-4; TRBD1 matches 7 bases. CDR1 is DFQATT, CDR2 SNEGSKA, per germline (reference sequence). The CDR3 consists of 12 residues. V dropped 5 bases and J dropped 8; count of bases not matched to a gene: 5. The CDR3 bases are TGCAGTGCTTTCCAGGGACAGGAAAAACTGTTTTTT. Residues: CSAFQGQEKLFF.

The chain has TRBV28 and TRBJ1-4; D not resolved. V was trimmed by 2 bases and J by 6 bases, leaving 16 bases between them. The germline CDR1 and CDR2 sequences are MDHEN and SYDVKM. The CDR3 extends over 16 amino acids. CDR3 sequence (DNA): TGTGCCAGCAGTTTAGGAGGTTGGAACCCCCATGAAAAACTGTTTTTT. Encoded protein: CASSLGGWNPHEKLFF.

The gene calls are TRBV4-2 and TRBJ2-7; D is perhaps TRBD1 (6 bases). Trimming took 0 bases from V and 0 from J, leaving 9 bases between them. The CDR3 runs to 15 residues. CDR1 is LGHNA and CDR2 is YNFKEQ in the germline V gene. The chain's CDR3 is CASSQERGSSYEQYF. The CDR3 DNA sequence: TGTGCCAGCAGCCAAGAAAGGGGGAGCTCCTACGAGCAGTACTTC.

There are a few counts of this clonotype. The chain uses TRBV5-6 and TRBJ2-7; 7 bases are a match to TRBD2. The V gene's germline CDR1 is SGHDT and CDR2 YYEEEE. The junction had 15 bases not matched to a gene; V was cut back by 4 bases and J by 2 bases. This CDR3 contains 17 residues. CDR3 sequence reads: CASSLDVVAGFAYEQYF. The CDR3 DNA reads as TGTGCCAGCAGCCTGGATGTGGTAGCGGGCTTCGCCTACGAGCAGTACTTC. The entire variable domain, with the rest obtained from reference TRBV5-6 and TRBJ2-7, is as follows: DAGVTQSPTHLIKTRGQQVTLRCSPKSGHDTVSWYQQALGQGPQFIFQYYEEEERQRGNFPDRFSGHQFPNYSSELNVNALLLGDSALYLCASSLDVVAGFAYEQYFGPGTRLTVT.

This clonotype showed up many times. The chain joins TRBV6-1 to TRBJ2-7; 9 bases fit TRBD1. Germline V CDR1 and CDR2: MNHNS, SASEGT. V gave up 10 bases and J gave up 5 bases; unmatched junction bases: 9. This CDR3 is built from 13 residues. The CDR3 DNA sequence: TGTGCCACGGGACAGGGTAGTTTCGACGAGCAGTACTTC. The encoded protein is CATGQGSFDEQYF.

This clonotype was observed at least ten times. V is TRBV2 and J is TRBJ1-6; D is undetermined. The V end was cut by 6 bases, the J end by 5 bases, with 11 bases between. The CDR3 runs 14 residues. CDR1 and CDR2 from the germline V gene are SNHLY and FYNNEI. CDR3 DNA: TGTGCCAGCAGCGTGGAAGACCATAATTCACCCCTCCACTTT. Its translation: CASSVEDHNSPLHF.

The rearrangement uses TRBV18 and TRBJ1-2; TRBD1 is a possible D gene (5 bases). Germline V gene data show CDR1 as KGHSH and CDR2 as LQKENI. V was trimmed by 0 bases and J by 4 bases, leaving 12 bases between them. This CDR3 is 15 amino acids long. The CDR3 DNA is TGTGCCAGCTCACCACCCGCTCGGGGGTCCTATGGCTACACCTTC. Translated: CASSPPARGSYGYTF.

This clonotype was seen ten or more times. The genes are TRBV20-1 and TRBJ2-3, with a possible D match to TRBD2 (5 bases). The CDR3 has 15 residues. V was pared by 4 bases and J by 0 bases, with 14 bases between. Germline V gives CDR1 DFQATT, CDR2 SNEGSKA (reference sequence). The DNA for the CDR3 is TGCAGTGCTATCGCGGGCCTGGAAAGCACAGATACGCAGTATTTT. This translates into CSAIAGLESTDTQYF.

This sequence joins TRBV10-3 and TRBJ2-5; D possibly corresponds to TRBD1 (6 bases). Germline V CDR1 and CDR2: ENHRY, SYGVKD. This CDR3 spans 17 amino acids. Trimming left V 0 bases short and J 2 bases short, with 16 bases between. CDR3 region: CAISESLGKRGQETQYF. DNA of the CDR3: TGTGCCATCAGTGAGTCGTTGGGGAAGAGGGGGCAAGAGACCCAGTACTTC.

The rearrangement links TRBV2 to TRBJ1-6; D is ambiguous. With 7 bases removed from V and 9 bases from J, the gap between germline ends came to 16 bases. Germline V CDR1 and CDR2: SNHLY, FYNNEI. The CDR3 consists of 14 residues. CDR3 amino acids: CASNGSQVSSPLHF. The DNA for the CDR3 is TGTGCCAGCAATGGGAGTCAGGTTTCTTCACCCCTCCACTTT.

This rearrangement joins TRBV10-3 to TRBJ2-7; no definite D call. The CDR3 contains 12 residues. V was cut by 6 bases and J by 4 bases, with 10 bases left in between. Germline values: CDR1 ENHRY, CDR2 SYGVKD. Here the CDR3 DNA reads TGTGCCATCAGCGTCGGTGAATACGAGCAGTACTTC. This sequence encodes CAISVGEYEQYF.

This clonotype was observed at least ten times. This chain links TRBV27 with TRBJ1-1; D is possibly TRBD1 (6 bases). Germline loops: CDR1 MNHEY, CDR2 SMNVEV (reference sequence). Trimming removed 5 bases at V and 7 bases at J, with 14 bases between. CDR3 length: 13 residues. The CDR3 DNA sequence: TGTGCCAGCAGTCAAGGGGGAGGGAGTGAAGCTTTCTTT. Encoded protein: CASSQGGGSEAFF.

At least ten counts were recorded for this clonotype. The chain links TRBV6-1 to TRBJ1-4; no clear D. V dropped 2 bases and J dropped 7 bases, with 11 bases sitting between them. The CDR3 sequence is 14 residues long. CDR1 and CDR2 from the germline V gene are MNHNS and SASEGT. As DNA, the CDR3 is TGTGCCAGCAGTGAAATTCTTCGGGGTGAAAAACTGTTTTTT. Translated: CASSEILRGEKLFF.